Listed below are T cell receptor beta chains from one sample, sequenced in a study of blood T cell repertoires in COVID-19. Profiling relied on immunoSEQ multiplex PCR, and the TCRdb table lists in-frame clones only, not all of them. The data contain 140,000 to 150,000 clones, nearly 90% of them seen just once; the ten biggest clones take up 1.5% to 2%. The sample comprised peripheral blood. All receptors come from an older man with acute or convalescent COVID-19. The CDR3 runs from the conserved cysteine through the conserved F or W. The order of the fields is D gene, V gene, clone size, J gene, CDR3 DNA, CDR3 protein. The D gene is left open where the match is weak. The size entry is marked missing in some rows and otherwise reads once, few, many or a size class.

D: NA
V: TRBV30
size: NA
J: TRBJ1-6
DNA: TGTGCCTGGAGTGGGGCAGGATTGAATTCACCCCTCCACTTT
CDR3: CAWSGAGLNSPLHF

D: NA
V: TRBV18
size: NA
J: TRBJ1-2
DNA: TGTGCCAGCTCACGCGTCTCGGGGGGCTCAGGGTATGGCTACACCTTC
CDR3: CASSRVSGGSGYGYTF

D: NA
V: TRBV19
size: NA
J: TRBJ2-7
DNA: TGTGCCAGTAGTATAGTGCCGGCTAGACCTTCCTACGAGCAGTACTTC
CDR3: CASSIVPARPSYEQYF

D: TRBD1
V: TRBV6-4
size: NA
J: TRBJ1-1
DNA: TGTGCCAGCAGACTGACAGGGGACACTGAAGCTTTCTTT
CDR3: CASRLTGDTEAFF

D: NA
V: TRBV15
size: NA
J: TRBJ2-3
DNA: TGTGCCACCAGCAGAGATTGGTCCAAGGGGTTCACAGATACGCAGTATTTT
CDR3: CATSRDWSKGFTDTQYF

D: TRBD2
V: TRBV28
size: once
J: TRBJ2-7
DNA: TGTGCCAGCAGTCCCCATAGCGGGTTTAACGAGCAGTACTTC
CDR3: CASSPHSGFNEQYF

D: NA
V: TRBV3-1/TRBV3-2
size: NA
J: TRBJ2-2
DNA: TGTGCCAGCAGCCCTAACGGCGGCACCGGGGAGCTGTTTTTT
CDR3: CASSPNGGTGELFF

D: NA
V: TRBV6-5
size: NA
J: TRBJ1-1
DNA: TGTGCCAGCAGTAAGGACAGGAACACTGAAGCTTTCTTT
CDR3: CASSKDRNTEAFF

D: NA
V: TRBV24-1
size: NA
J: TRBJ2-7
DNA: TGTGCCACCAGTGATTTCCCCCTCGACAGCCGGAACTCCTACGAGCAGTACTTC
CDR3: CATSDFPLDSRNSYEQYF

D: NA
V: TRBV29-1
size: NA
J: TRBJ2-2
DNA: TGCAGCGTTGATGGCCCCAGCGGCACCGGGGAGCTGTTTTTT
CDR3: CSVDGPSGTGELFF

D: NA
V: TRBV7-9
size: NA
J: TRBJ2-5
DNA: TGTGCCAGCAGCCCCCCGGGGTCCCAAGAGACCCAGTACTTC
CDR3: CASSPPGSQETQYF

D: TRBD1
V: TRBV18
size: NA
J: TRBJ1-3
DNA: TGTGCCAGCTCACAGACGGGACAGCAACGAAACACCATATATTTT
CDR3: CASSQTGQQRNTIYF

D: TRBD1
V: TRBV27
size: NA
J: TRBJ2-5
DNA: TGTGCCAGCAAGGGGGCCTTGTACCAAGAGACCCAGTACTTC
CDR3: CASKGALYQETQYF

D: TRBD1
V: TRBV5-1
size: few
J: TRBJ2-2
DNA: TGCGCCAGCAGCTCCCCGGACAGGACCACCACCGGGGAGCTGTTTTTT
CDR3: CASSSPDRTTTGELFF

D: NA
V: TRBV27
size: NA
J: TRBJ1-1
DNA: TGTGCCAGCAGTTTCTCTGGCCTCACTGAAGCTTTCTTT
CDR3: CASSFSGLTEAFF

D: NA
V: TRBV7-2
size: NA
J: TRBJ2-5
DNA: TGTGCCAGCAGCTTAAACACCCCAGCAGCAAGCGGGACCCAGTACTTC
CDR3: CASSLNTPAASGTQYF

D: NA
V: TRBV10-2
size: NA
J: TRBJ2-2
DNA: TGCGCCAGCAGGCCTCCGAGGGCCCCCCGGGAGCTGTTTTTT
CDR3: CASRPPRAPRELFF

D: NA
V: TRBV4-2
size: NA
J: TRBJ2-7
DNA: TGTGCCAGCAGCCCCTCTCAGGGGTCGGCCTACGAGCAGTACTTC
CDR3: CASSPSQGSAYEQYF

D: NA
V: TRBV7-2
size: few
J: TRBJ1-1
DNA: TGTGCCAGCAGCTTGGAGAGCAGGAACACTGAAGCTTTCTTT
CDR3: CASSLESRNTEAFF